The 24 T cell receptor beta chains in this list originate from one sample, sequenced in a study of cytomegalovirus exposure and HLA in healthy donors. PCR primers comprised 60 Vbeta and 13 Jbeta primers. Sequencing used immunoSEQ multiplex PCR; TCRdb keeps in-frame clones, though not all of them. The profile covers about 130,000 clones, with about 8.5% appearing a single time and about 5.5% taken by the ten largest. The sample comprised PBMCs. The receptors shown here come from a man aged 35-49 years in good health and CMV-seronegative.

This clone was detected a few times. J is TRBJ2-7 and V is TRBV6-1; 9 bases match TRBD1. In germline, CDR1 is MNHNS, CDR2 SASEGT. CDR3 length equals 14 residues. V gave up 4 bases and J gave up 3 bases; unmatched junction bases: 4. The CDR3 loop reads CASSARTGVYEQYF. The CDR3 DNA is TGTGCCAGCAGTGCCCGGACAGGGGTCTACGAGCAGTACTTC.

This clone has just a few counts. This chain uses TRBV5-6 with TRBJ2-3; maybe TRBD2 (7 bases). The CDR3 covers 18 residues. V lost 2 bases to trimming and J lost 5 bases, with 24 bases between them. Germline V gene lookup returns CDR1 SGHDT and CDR2 YYEEEE. The CDR3 coding sequence is TGTGCCAGCAGCTTTACCCGGGGGGCCATAGGGGGGGAAGATACGCAGTATTTT. This translates into CASSFTRGAIGGEDTQYF. Full variable domain (remainder filled in from reference TRBV5-6 and TRBJ2-3): DAGVTQSPTHLIKTRGQQVTLRCSPKSGHDTVSWYQQALGQGPQFIFQYYEEEERQRGNFPDRFSGHQFPNYSSELNVNALLLGDSALYLCASSFTRGAIGGEDTQYFGPGTRLTVL.

This clone came up a few times. The V and J genes are TRBV5-8 and TRBJ2-5; 10 bases fit TRBD1. J gave up 5 bases and V 1 base, and 2 bases lay outside the gene matches. Germline V gene sequence: CDR1 SGHTS, CDR2 YDEGEE. The CDR3 has 14 residues. The chain's CDR3 is CASSLRQGAETQYF. The CDR3 region has the DNA TGTGCCAGCAGCTTGAGACAGGGGGCTGAGACCCAGTACTTC.

The chain combines TRBV5-1 with TRBJ2-2; D remains ambiguous. CDR1 SGHRS and CDR2 YFSETQ come from the germline V gene. The CDR3 spans 12 residues. Trimming removed 4 bases at V and 3 bases at J, with 4 bases between. The CDR3 here is CASSLYTGELFF. The CDR3 region has the DNA TGCGCCAGCAGCCTTTACACCGGGGAGCTGTTTTTT. Filled out from reference TRBV5-1 and TRBJ2-2, the complete variable domain reads KAGVTQTPRYLIKTRGQQVTLSCSPISGHRSVSWYQQTPGQGLQFLFEYFSETQRNKGNFPGRFSGRQFSNSRSEMNVSTLELGDSALYLCASSLYTGELFFGEGSRLTVL.

Only a few counts were recorded for this clone. This chain uses TRBV7-8 with TRBJ1-1; the match to TRBD1 covers 9 bases. This CDR3 contains 15 residues. Per germline, CDR1 SGHVS and CDR2 FQNEAQ. The junction had 8 bases not matched to a gene; V was cut back by 5 bases and J by 4 bases. The CDR3 sequence is CASSATGGGSTEAFF. CDR3 nucleotide sequence: TGTGCCAGCAGCGCCACAGGGGGCGGGAGCACTGAAGCTTTCTTT.

The rearrangement joins TRBV5-8 to TRBJ1-4, with D tentatively TRBD1 (5 bases). The CDR3 spans 14 residues. The germline V and J ends were trimmed by 3 bases and 5 bases, with 11 bases remaining between them. CDR1 and CDR2 (germline): SGHTS, YDEGEE. CDR3 DNA sequence: TGTGCCAGCAGCTCCGGACATTTGAATGAAAAACTGTTTTTT. Residues: CASSSGHLNEKLFF. Drawing the rest from reference TRBV5-8 and TRBJ1-4, the complete variable domain is EAGVTQSPTHLIKTRGQQATLRCSPISGHTSVYWYQQALGLGLQFLLWYDEGEERNRGNFPPRFSGRQFPNYSSELNVNALELEDSALYLCASSSGHLNEKLFFGSGTQLSVL.

Only a few counts were recorded for this clone. The chain employs TRBV6-6 and TRBJ1-3; weak D call: TRBD1 (5 bases). CDR3 length equals 15 residues. From germline, CDR1 is MNHNY and CDR2 SVGAGI (reference sequence). With 2 bases removed from V and 3 bases from J, the gap between germline ends came to 11 bases. This chain's CDR3 is CASSYGQGYGNTIYF. The CDR3 nucleotides are TGTGCCAGCAGTTACGGGCAGGGTTATGGAAACACCATATATTTT.

The chain links TRBV13 to TRBJ2-7; TRBD2 agrees at 13 bases. The CDR3 contains 14 residues. Trimming removed 4 bases from V and 9 bases from J; junction bases left unmatched: 6. Germline V gene data show CDR1 as PRHDT and CDR2 as FYEKMQ (reference sequence). Here the CDR3 reads CASSSTSGGRAQYF. CDR3 DNA: TGTGCCAGCAGCTCGACTAGCGGGGGGCGCGCGCAGTACTTC.

V gene TRBV5-4 combines with J gene TRBJ2-1, with TRBD2 identical over 10 bases. The trim removed 1 base at V and 8 bases at J, leaving 6 bases unmatched. The CDR3 loop spans 15 amino acids. Germline V gene data show CDR1 as SGHNT and CDR2 as YYREEE (reference sequence). DNA for the CDR3: TGTGCCAGCAGCTTGAGACTAGCGGGTGGGGATGAGCAGTTCTTC. Protein sequence: CASSLRLAGGDEQFF.

This chain links TRBV12-5 with TRBJ1-2, with D maybe TRBD1 (6 bases). Germline assignment: CDR1 LGHNT and CDR2 FRNRAP. The CDR3 is made up of 16 amino acids. V lost 1 base and J 2 bases, leaving 14 bases between the germline ends. The CDR3 region has the DNA TGTGCTAGTGGTTTGGATTACCAGGGGCTAAACTATGGCTACACCTTC. Translated: CASGLDYQGLNYGYTF.

This clone was counted between two and nine times. The sample has other DNA sequences that encode this CDR3 too. The chain is built from TRBV19 and TRBJ1-3, with 7 bases that match TRBD1. Germline CDR1 and CDR2: LNHDA and SQIVND (reference sequence). The CDR3 has 12 amino acids. With 3 bases clipped from V and 8 bases from J, the junction kept 1 base outside the gene matches. DNA for the CDR3: TGTGCCAGTAGTATCGGACAGGACACCATATATTTT. This codes for CASSIGQDTIYF.

The chain has TRBV5-4 and TRBJ2-3; TRBD2 matches at 8 bases. Germline lookup yields CDR1 SGHNT and CDR2 YYREEE (reference sequence). Trimming took 0 bases from V and 10 from J; bases not matched to a gene: 10. This CDR3 region has 15 residues. The CDR3 is CASSLGLAAGDAQYF. The CDR3 DNA reads TGTGCCAGCAGCTTGGGACTAGCAGCGGGGGATGCGCAGTATTTT.

This clone was seen a handful of times. This chain uses TRBV6-6 with TRBJ1-2; D gene ambiguous. Trimming pared 2 bases from V and 5 bases from J, leaving 9 bases between. Germline CDR1 reads MNHNY; CDR2 reads SVGAGI (reference sequence). CDR3 length: 13 residues. Here the CDR3 reads CASSYGGKYGYTF. The CDR3 DNA follows: TGTGCCAGCAGTTACGGAGGGAAGTATGGCTACACCTTC.

This clone was picked up a small number of times. The rearrangement uses TRBV1 and TRBJ1-5; the listed D gene, TRBD1, was not tested against the DNA. TRBV1 is a pseudogene segment. The CDR3 is made up of 15 amino acids. CDR3 nucleotides: TGCACCAGCAGCCAAGTTGTCGAAACAAATCAGCCCCAGCATTTT. Its protein is CTSSQVVETNQPQHF.

This chain links TRBV11-2 with TRBJ2-1, with D unclear. The CDR3 is 16 amino acids. V was cut by 5 bases and J by 2 bases, with 16 bases left in between. CDR1 and CDR2 (germline): SGHAT, FQNNGV. The CDR3 reads CASSLEGGEPYNEQFF. Written as DNA, the CDR3 is TGTGCCAGCAGCCTCGAAGGTGGAGAACCCTACAATGAGCAGTTCTTC.

V is TRBV5-1 and J is TRBJ2-3; 7 bases agree with TRBD2. J was trimmed by 0 bases and V by 0 bases; bases with no gene match: 7. CDR3 size: 17 residues. Per germline, CDR1 SGHRS and CDR2 YFSETQ. The CDR3 protein is CASSLASSGTSTDTQYF. CDR3 nucleotide sequence: TGCGCCAGCAGCTTGGCCTCTAGCGGTACGAGCACAGATACGCAGTATTTT.

This clone was detected only a few times. The rearrangement links TRBV4-1 to TRBJ2-1; D unclear. The CDR3 covers 14 residues. Trimming removed 3 bases from V and 6 bases from J, with 12 bases in between. Germline V gene lookup returns CDR1 MGHRA and CDR2 YSYEKL. In nucleotides, the CDR3 is TGCGCCAGCAGCCAGGGCCTGCTCGGCAATGAGCAGTTCTTC. As protein: CASSQGLLGNEQFF.

The chain is built from TRBV5-6 and TRBJ1-1; D is undetermined. Germline lookup yields CDR1 SGHDT and CDR2 YYEEEE. V was shortened by 4 bases and J by 2 bases, with 12 bases between the two germline ends. This CDR3 has 14 residues. The CDR3 protein is CASSLQASNTEAFF. CDR3 bases: TGTGCCAGCAGCCTCCAGGCCTCCAACACTGAAGCTTTCTTT.

This clone has a handful of counts. The rearrangement uses TRBV4-2 and TRBJ2-3; TRBD1 aligns across 7 bases. With V trimmed by 0 bases and J by 6 bases, 9 bases remained unmatched. CDR1 is LGHNA, CDR2 YNFKEQ, per germline. This CDR3 is 16 amino acids long. The CDR3: CASSQESGGQPDTQYF. The CDR3 DNA reads TGTGCCAGCAGCCAAGAAAGTGGGGGACAGCCGGATACGCAGTATTTT.

This clone has just a few counts. The V call is TRBV5-6, the J call TRBJ2-7, with TRBD2 identical over 10 bases. CDR1 SGHDT and CDR2 YYEEEE come from the germline V gene. J was trimmed by 2 bases and V by 4 bases; bases with no gene match: 6. CDR3 length: 15 amino acids. The CDR3 here is CASSSSGGPPYEQYF. The CDR3, as DNA: TGTGCCAGCAGCAGTAGCGGGGGGCCCCCCTACGAGCAGTACTTC.

This sequence joins TRBV2 and TRBJ2-5, with D possibly being TRBD1 (6 bases). The ends were cut back, 0 bases at V and 5 bases at J, with 10 bases in the middle. CDR3 length: 14 residues. From germline, CDR1 is SNHLY and CDR2 FYNNEI. CDR3 loop: CASSEALQGETQYF. CDR3 nucleotides: TGTGCCAGCAGTGAAGCGCTTCAGGGGGAGACCCAGTACTTC.

This clone was seen a handful of times. J is TRBJ1-1 and V is TRBV9; a possible D gene is TRBD1 (6 bases). V was pared by 3 bases and J by 3 bases, with 9 bases between. CDR3 length: 13 residues. Germline V gene sequence: CDR1 SGDLS, CDR2 YYNGEE. The CDR3 sequence: CASSGGPDTEAFF. The CDR3 nucleotides are TGTGCCAGCAGCGGGGGGCCGGACACTGAAGCTTTCTTT.

This clone came up a few times. The chain recombines TRBV29-1 with TRBJ2-7; TRBD1 aligns across 7 bases. CDR3 size: 13 residues. V lost 5 bases, J lost 3 bases, and 7 bases stayed unmatched. The germline V gene has CDR1 SQVTM and CDR2 ANQGSEA. For the CDR3, the DNA is TGCAGCGTTAGGGCAGGGGGTAGCTACGAGCAGTACTTC. Translating it yields CSVRAGGSYEQYF.

This clone was seen only a few times. V gene TRBV30 combines with J gene TRBJ2-3; maybe TRBD2 (6 bases). CDR1 is GTSNPN, CDR2 SVGIG, per germline (reference sequence). This CDR3 comprises 15 residues. Trimming shortened V by 0 bases and J by 5 bases, and 15 bases separated the two germline ends. CDR3 bases: TGTGCCTGGAGTGTACGCGGCGGGCGGGGAGATACGCAGTATTTT. This encodes CAWSVRGGRGDTQYF.